The TCR beta chain under discussion was sequenced for a study of vaccination and CD4 T cells after COVID-19. Study-wide results and limits: It was found that, in convalescent patients, 304 of 307 vaccine-specific clones were spike mono-reactive.

Treatment described: roughly ten-day PBMC culture with coronavirus spike peptide pools or control peptides (ViraFEST assay). As regards this clonotype: The target antigen is unknown.

The Oncomine TCR Beta short-read assay was applied to DNA of cultured CD4+ T cells. TCRdb called the PCR reads again in MiXCR, with one record for every CDR3 protein. The sample has more than 20,000 distinct CDR3 sequences, less than 60% seen once. Deletions cut 7 bases from V and 0 bases from J, with 15 bases between. Germline lookup yields CDR1 MNHEY and CDR2 SMNVEV (reference sequence). The CDR3 loop spans 16 amino acids. Sequencing was done on a sample of CD4+ T cells from blood, cultured in vitro. The TCR originated in a human donor who had recovered from COVID-19. This chain connects TRBV27 to TRBJ2-2; D may be TRBD1 (5 bases). CDR3 amino acids: CASKGLWGANTGELFF. The CDR3 coding sequence is TGTGCCAGCAAAGGGCTTTGGGGCGCGAACACCGGGGAGCTGTTTTTT.